A selection of T cell receptor beta chains follows, all from one sample in a study of T cells after yellow fever vaccination. Each CDR3 protein gets one entry after TCRdb re-called the 5' RACE reads with MiXCR. The sample shows about 630,000 distinct CDR3 sequences, 9% to 15% of them seen only once. Sequencing was performed on PBMCs, taken on the day of the yellow fever booster vaccination. The source of these receptors is a man younger than 40 who received the YFV17D yellow fever vaccine. The conserved cysteine and the conserved F or W are not part of the CDR3 here. Each record gives: CDR3 protein, V gene, J gene.

CDR3 protein: ASSLGGRDSYEQY; V gene: TRBV5-1; J gene: TRBJ2-7
CDR3 protein: ASSLSTRLAGGDEQF; V gene: TRBV28; J gene: TRBJ2-1
CDR3 protein: ASSQTGGHGYT; V gene: TRBV27; J gene: TRBJ1-2
CDR3 protein: ATSDPQSPNTGELF; V gene: TRBV24-1; J gene: TRBJ2-2
CDR3 protein: ASSRRRFQETQY; V gene: TRBV4-3; J gene: TRBJ2-5
CDR3 protein: ASSGFSGSLADTQY; V gene: TRBV5-1; J gene: TRBJ2-3
CDR3 protein: ASTSTRTQY; V gene: TRBV6-2/TRBV6-3; J gene: TRBJ2-5
CDR3 protein: ASSEKGAGANTGELF; V gene: TRBV2; J gene: TRBJ2-2
CDR3 protein: SAYPREAGELF; V gene: TRBV20-1; J gene: TRBJ2-2
CDR3 protein: ATSGTSGRAAGELF; V gene: TRBV24-1; J gene: TRBJ2-2
CDR3 protein: ASTTPGYNEQF; V gene: TRBV28; J gene: TRBJ2-1
CDR3 protein: SAAQGRPYEQY; V gene: TRBV20-1; J gene: TRBJ2-7
CDR3 protein: SVFWASGEADTQY; V gene: TRBV29-1; J gene: TRBJ2-3
CDR3 protein: ASSQDPLVGAYEQY; V gene: TRBV4-2; J gene: TRBJ2-7
CDR3 protein: ASSSSTPGTQVAQH; V gene: TRBV18; J gene: TRBJ1-5
CDR3 protein: ASSTLAGGRFNEQF; V gene: TRBV9; J gene: TRBJ2-1
CDR3 protein: ASSDRPINTGELF; V gene: TRBV5-6; J gene: TRBJ2-2
CDR3 protein: ASSPPISTSGSSGGAYNEQF; V gene: TRBV18; J gene: TRBJ2-1
CDR3 protein: ASSAGAGSSYEQY; V gene: TRBV4-3; J gene: TRBJ2-7
CDR3 protein: ASSNRDSYSYEQY; V gene: TRBV28; J gene: TRBJ2-7
CDR3 protein: SATAGRGGLNEQF; V gene: TRBV20-1; J gene: TRBJ2-1
CDR3 protein: ASSFRTHEQY; V gene: TRBV5-4; J gene: TRBJ2-7
CDR3 protein: ASSPKPGTGSIGELF; V gene: TRBV12-3/TRBV12-4; J gene: TRBJ2-2
CDR3 protein: ASSLITTSSYEQY; V gene: TRBV7-8; J gene: TRBJ2-7
CDR3 protein: ASSQGQRELNIQY; V gene: TRBV3-1; J gene: TRBJ2-4
CDR3 protein: ASSQDLGRTFGQF; V gene: TRBV4-2; J gene: TRBJ2-1
CDR3 protein: ASPGRAQNQETQY; V gene: TRBV5-1; J gene: TRBJ2-5
CDR3 protein: ASSGLAGAGEQY; V gene: TRBV25-1; J gene: TRBJ2-7
CDR3 protein: ASSVEGAHTGELF; V gene: TRBV9; J gene: TRBJ2-2
CDR3 protein: ASSLANGRANEQY; V gene: TRBV7-2; J gene: TRBJ2-7
CDR3 protein: ASNTGAGANVLT; V gene: TRBV19; J gene: TRBJ2-6
CDR3 protein: ASSQDGRLDEQY; V gene: TRBV4-3; J gene: TRBJ2-7
CDR3 protein: AISESGVKQF; V gene: TRBV10-3; J gene: TRBJ2-1
CDR3 protein: ASSLREGSFEQF; V gene: TRBV7-8; J gene: TRBJ2-1
CDR3 protein: SARDNGRVYEQY; V gene: TRBV20-1; J gene: TRBJ2-7
CDR3 protein: ASTALGGNYGYT; V gene: TRBV6-1; J gene: TRBJ1-2
CDR3 protein: ASSASSGTYNEQF; V gene: TRBV9; J gene: TRBJ2-1
CDR3 protein: SALTPAFPYEQY; V gene: TRBV20-1; J gene: TRBJ2-7
CDR3 protein: ASKYGQGNNQPQH; V gene: TRBV6-1; J gene: TRBJ1-5